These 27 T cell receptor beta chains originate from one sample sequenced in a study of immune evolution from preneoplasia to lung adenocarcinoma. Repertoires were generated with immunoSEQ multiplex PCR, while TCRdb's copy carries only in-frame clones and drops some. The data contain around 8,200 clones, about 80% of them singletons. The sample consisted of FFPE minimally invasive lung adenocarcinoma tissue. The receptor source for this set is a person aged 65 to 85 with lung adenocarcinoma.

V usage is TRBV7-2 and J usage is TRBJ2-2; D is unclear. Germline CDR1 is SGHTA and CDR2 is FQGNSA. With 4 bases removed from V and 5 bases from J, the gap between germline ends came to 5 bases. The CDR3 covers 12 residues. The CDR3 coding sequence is TGTGCCAGCAGCTCGGCAACCGGGGAGCTGTTTTTT. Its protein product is CASSSATGELFF.

CDR3 in amino acids: CATSRDAAGLWDYGYTF. The CDR3 region has the DNA TGTGCCACCAGCAGAGATGCCGCAGGCCTTTGGGACTATGGCTACACCTTC. V is TRBV15 and J is TRBJ1-2; D is unresolved. Per germline, CDR1 LNHNV and CDR2 YYDKDF (reference sequence). The CDR3 runs 17 residues. V shed 0 bases and J shed 3 bases, with 17 bases lying between them.

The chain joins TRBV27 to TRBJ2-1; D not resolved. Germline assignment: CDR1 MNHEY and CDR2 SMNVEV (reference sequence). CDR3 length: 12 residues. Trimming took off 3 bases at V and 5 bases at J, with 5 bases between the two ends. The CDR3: CASSFQNNEQFF. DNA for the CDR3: TGTGCCAGCAGTTTCCAGAACAATGAGCAGTTCTTC.

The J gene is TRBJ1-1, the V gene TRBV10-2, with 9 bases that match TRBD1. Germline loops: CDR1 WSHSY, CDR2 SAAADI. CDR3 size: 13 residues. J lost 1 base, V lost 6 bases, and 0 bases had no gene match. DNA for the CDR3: TGCGCCAGCAGGGACAGGGGGAACACTGAAGCTTTCTTT. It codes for CASRDRGNTEAFF.

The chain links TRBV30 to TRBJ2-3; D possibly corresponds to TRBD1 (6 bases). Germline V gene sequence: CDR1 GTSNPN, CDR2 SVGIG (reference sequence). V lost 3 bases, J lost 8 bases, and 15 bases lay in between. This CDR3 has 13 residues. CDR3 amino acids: CAWRIGGGGTQYF. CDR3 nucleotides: TGTGCCTGGAGAATAGGGGGTGGGGGTACGCAGTATTTT. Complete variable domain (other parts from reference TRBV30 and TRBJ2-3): SQTIHQWPATLVQPVGSPLSLECTVEGTSNPNLYWYRQAAGRGLQLLFYSVGIGQISSEVPQNLSASRPQDRQFILSSKKLLLSDSGFYLCAWRIGGGGTQYFGPGTRLTVL.

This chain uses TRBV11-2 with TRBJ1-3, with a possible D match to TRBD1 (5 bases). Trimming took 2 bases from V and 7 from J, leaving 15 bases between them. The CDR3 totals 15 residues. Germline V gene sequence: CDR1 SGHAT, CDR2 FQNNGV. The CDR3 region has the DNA TGTGCCAGCAGCTTAACGGGGACGCACGCGAACACCATATATTTT. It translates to CASSLTGTHANTIYF.

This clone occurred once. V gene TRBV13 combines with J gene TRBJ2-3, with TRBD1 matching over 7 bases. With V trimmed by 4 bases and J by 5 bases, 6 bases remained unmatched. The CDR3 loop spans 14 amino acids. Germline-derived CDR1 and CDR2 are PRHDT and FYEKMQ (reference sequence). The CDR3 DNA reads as TGTGCCAGCAGCTCTTTTACAGGGGAAGATACGCAGTATTTT. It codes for CASSSFTGEDTQYF.

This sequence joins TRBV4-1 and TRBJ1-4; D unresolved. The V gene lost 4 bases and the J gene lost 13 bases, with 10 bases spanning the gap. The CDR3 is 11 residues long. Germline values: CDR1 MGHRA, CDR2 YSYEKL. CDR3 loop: CASSPGLRLFF. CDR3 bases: TGCGCCAGCAGCCCAGGACTGAGACTGTTTTTT.

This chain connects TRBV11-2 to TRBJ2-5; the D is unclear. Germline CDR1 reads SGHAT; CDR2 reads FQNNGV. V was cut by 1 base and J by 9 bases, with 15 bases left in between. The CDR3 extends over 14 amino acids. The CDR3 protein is CASSLVGSRGAQYF. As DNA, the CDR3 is TGTGCCAGCAGCTTAGTGGGGTCCCGAGGAGCCCAGTACTTC. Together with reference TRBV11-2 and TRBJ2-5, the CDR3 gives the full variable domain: EAGVAQSPRYKIIEKRQSVAFWCNPISGHATLYWYQQILGQGPKLLIQFQNNGVVDDSQLPKDRFSAERLKGVDSTLKIQPAKLEDSAVYLCASSLVGSRGAQYFGPGTRLLVL.

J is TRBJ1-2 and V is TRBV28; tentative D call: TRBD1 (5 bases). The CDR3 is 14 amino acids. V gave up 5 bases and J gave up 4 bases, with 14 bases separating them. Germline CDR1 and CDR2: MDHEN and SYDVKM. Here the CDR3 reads CASSGTGDFYGYTF. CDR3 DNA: TGTGCCAGCAGTGGAACAGGAGACTTCTATGGCTACACCTTC.

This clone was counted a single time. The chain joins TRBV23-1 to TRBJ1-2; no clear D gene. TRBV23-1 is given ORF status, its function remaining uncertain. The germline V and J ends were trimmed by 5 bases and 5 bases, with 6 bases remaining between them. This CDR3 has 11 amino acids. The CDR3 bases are TGCGCCAGCAGTATTAAGTATGGCTACACCTTC. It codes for CASSIKYGYTF.

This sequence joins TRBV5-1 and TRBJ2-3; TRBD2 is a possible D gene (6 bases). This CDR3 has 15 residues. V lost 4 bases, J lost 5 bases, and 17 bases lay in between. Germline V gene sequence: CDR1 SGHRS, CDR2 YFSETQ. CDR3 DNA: TGCGCCAGCAGCGGAGGGTCGGGGTTGCAAGATACGCAGTATTTT. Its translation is CASSGGSGLQDTQYF.

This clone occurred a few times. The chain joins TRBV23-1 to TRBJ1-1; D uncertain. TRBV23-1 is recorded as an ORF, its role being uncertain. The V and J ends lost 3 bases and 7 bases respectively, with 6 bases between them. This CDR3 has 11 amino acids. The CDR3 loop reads CASSQEVEAFF. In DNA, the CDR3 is TGCGCCAGCAGTCAGGAAGTTGAAGCTTTCTTT.

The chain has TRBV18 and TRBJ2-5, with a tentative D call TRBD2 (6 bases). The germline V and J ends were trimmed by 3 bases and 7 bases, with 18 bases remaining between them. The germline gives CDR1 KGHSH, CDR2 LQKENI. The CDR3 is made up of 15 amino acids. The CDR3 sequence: CASSPLLSGSPTQYF. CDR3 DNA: TGTGCCAGCTCACCTCTCCTGTCCGGGAGTCCGACCCAGTACTTC.

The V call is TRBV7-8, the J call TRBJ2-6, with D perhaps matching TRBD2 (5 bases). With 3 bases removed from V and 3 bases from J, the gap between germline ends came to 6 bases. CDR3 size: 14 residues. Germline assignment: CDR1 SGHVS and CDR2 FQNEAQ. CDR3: CASSFAGGANVLTF. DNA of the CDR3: TGTGCCAGCAGCTTCGCGGGTGGGGCCAACGTCCTGACTTTC.

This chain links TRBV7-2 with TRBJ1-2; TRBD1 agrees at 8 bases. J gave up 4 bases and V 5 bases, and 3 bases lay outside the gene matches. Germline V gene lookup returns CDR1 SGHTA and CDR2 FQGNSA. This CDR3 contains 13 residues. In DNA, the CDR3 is TGTGCCAGCAGCAGGACAGGGCGCTATGGCTACACCTTC. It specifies CASSRTGRYGYTF.

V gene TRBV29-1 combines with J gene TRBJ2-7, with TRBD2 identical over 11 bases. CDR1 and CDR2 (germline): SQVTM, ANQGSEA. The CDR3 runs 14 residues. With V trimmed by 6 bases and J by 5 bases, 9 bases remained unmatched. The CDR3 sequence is CSVILAGEIHEQYF. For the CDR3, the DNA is TGCAGCGTAATACTAGCGGGGGAGATCCACGAGCAGTACTTC.

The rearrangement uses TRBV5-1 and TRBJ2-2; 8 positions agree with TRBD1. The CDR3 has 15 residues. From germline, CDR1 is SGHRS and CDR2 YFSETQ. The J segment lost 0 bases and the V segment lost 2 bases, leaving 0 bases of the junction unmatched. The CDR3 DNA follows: TGCGCCAGCAGCTTACAGGGGGCGAACACCGGGGAGCTGTTTTTT. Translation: CASSLQGANTGELFF.

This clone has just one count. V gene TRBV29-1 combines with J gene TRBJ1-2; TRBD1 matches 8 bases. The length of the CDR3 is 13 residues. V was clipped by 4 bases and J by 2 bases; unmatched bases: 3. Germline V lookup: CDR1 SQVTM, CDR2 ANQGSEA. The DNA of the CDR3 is TGCAGCGTTGCCCAGGGGGCGAACTATGGCTACACCTTC. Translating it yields CSVAQGANYGYTF.

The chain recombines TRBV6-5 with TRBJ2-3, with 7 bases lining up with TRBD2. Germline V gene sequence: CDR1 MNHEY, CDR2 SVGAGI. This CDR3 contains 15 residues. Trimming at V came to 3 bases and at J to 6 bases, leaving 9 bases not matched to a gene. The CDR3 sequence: CASSYHGGGVDTQYF. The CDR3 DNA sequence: TGTGCCAGCAGTTATCATGGGGGAGGGGTGGATACGCAGTATTTT.

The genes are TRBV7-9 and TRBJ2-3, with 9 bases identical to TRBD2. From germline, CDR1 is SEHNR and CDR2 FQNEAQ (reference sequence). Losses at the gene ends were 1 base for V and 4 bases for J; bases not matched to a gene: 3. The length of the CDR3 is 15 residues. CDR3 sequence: CASSLGGRAADTQYF. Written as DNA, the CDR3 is TGTGCCAGCAGCTTAGGCGGGAGGGCGGCAGATACGCAGTATTTT.

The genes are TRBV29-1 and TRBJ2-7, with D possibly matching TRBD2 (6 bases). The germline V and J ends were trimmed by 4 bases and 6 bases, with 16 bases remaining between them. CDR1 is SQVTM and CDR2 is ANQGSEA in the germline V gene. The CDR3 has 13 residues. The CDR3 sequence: CSVGLVAGGEQYF. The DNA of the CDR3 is TGCAGCGTTGGACTAGTCGCTGGTGGCGAGCAGTACTTC.

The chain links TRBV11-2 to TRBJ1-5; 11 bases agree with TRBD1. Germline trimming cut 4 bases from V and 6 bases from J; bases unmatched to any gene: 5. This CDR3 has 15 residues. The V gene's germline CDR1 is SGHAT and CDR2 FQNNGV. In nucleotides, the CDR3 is TGTGCCAGCAGCTGGGGGACAGGGGGAACTCAGCCCCAGCATTTT. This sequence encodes CASSWGTGGTQPQHF.

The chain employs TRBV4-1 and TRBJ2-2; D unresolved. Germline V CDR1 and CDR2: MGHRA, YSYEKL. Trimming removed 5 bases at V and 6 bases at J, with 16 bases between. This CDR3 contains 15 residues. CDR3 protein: CASSRHGGRSGELFF. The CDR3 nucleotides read TGCGCCAGCAGCAGACACGGCGGACGCTCCGGGGAGCTGTTTTTT.

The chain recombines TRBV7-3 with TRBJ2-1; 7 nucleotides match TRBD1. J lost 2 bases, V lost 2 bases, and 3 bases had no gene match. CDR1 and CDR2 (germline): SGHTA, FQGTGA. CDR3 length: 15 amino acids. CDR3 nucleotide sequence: TGTGCCAGCAGCTTAGAGGGGGCTACCTACAATGAGCAGTTCTTC. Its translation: CASSLEGATYNEQFF.

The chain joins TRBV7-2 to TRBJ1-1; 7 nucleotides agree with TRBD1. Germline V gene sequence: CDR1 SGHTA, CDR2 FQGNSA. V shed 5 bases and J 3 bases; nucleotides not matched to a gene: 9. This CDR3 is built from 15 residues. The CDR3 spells CASSRRQGWDTEAFF. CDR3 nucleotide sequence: TGTGCCAGCAGCCGACGACAGGGATGGGACACTGAAGCTTTCTTT.

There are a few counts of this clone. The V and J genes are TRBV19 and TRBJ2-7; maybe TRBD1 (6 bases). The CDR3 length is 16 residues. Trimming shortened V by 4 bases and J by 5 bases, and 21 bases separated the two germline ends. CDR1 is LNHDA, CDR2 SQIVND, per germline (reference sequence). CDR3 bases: TGTGCCAGTAGTACAACCCGCGACAGGCCGTATAACGAGCAGTACTTC. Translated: CASSTTRDRPYNEQYF.